One and the same sample provided the 11 T cell receptor beta chains below, sequenced in a study of T cell clonotyping in hematopoietic cell transplantation. The table came from immunoSEQ multiplex PCR; TCRdb's copy has only in-frame clones and leaves some out. The sample has 10,000 to 15,000 clones, approximately 90% seen once. Sequencing was carried out using peripheral blood mononuclear cells. These receptors came from a woman aged 45-65 years in good health. Some clones in this sample may be carry-over from other donors' samples.

The chain joins TRBV29-1 to TRBJ1-2; tentative D call: TRBD1 (5 bases). The CDR3 has 13 residues. The V end lost 5 bases, the J end lost 5 bases, and 15 bases lay between the germline ends. Looked up from germline, CDR1 is SQVTM and CDR2 is ANQGSEA. As DNA, the CDR3 is TGCAGCGTTCCCGGGACCGGGCCATATGGCTACACCTTC. Amino acids: CSVPGTGPYGYTF.

CDR3 DNA: TGTGCCAGCAGTGGACTAGATGACGCAGATACGCAGTATTTT. The encoded protein is CASSGLDDADTQYF. This chain connects TRBV6-6 to TRBJ2-3, with 7 bases aligning to TRBD2. CDR1 is MNHNY, CDR2 SVGAGI, per germline (reference sequence). This CDR3 has 14 amino acids. The V gene end was trimmed by 5 bases and the J gene end by 4 bases; junction bases not matched to a gene: 6.

The CDR3, as DNA: TGTGCCAGCAGTGAAGCGCACGGACAGGGAAGCTATGGCTACACCTTC. Translated: CASSEAHGQGSYGYTF. J is TRBJ1-2 and V is TRBV2, with 8 bases identical to TRBD1. V lost 0 bases to trimming and J lost 4 bases; unmatched junction nucleotides: 7. CDR3 length equals 16 residues. Germline V CDR1 and CDR2: SNHLY, FYNNEI.

The rearrangement joins TRBV4-1 to TRBJ2-2; tentative D call: TRBD2 (5 bases). Germline V gene lookup returns CDR1 MGHRA and CDR2 YSYEKL. Trimming pared 0 bases from V and 2 bases from J, leaving 16 bases between. The length of the CDR3 is 18 residues. The DNA of the CDR3 is TGCGCCAGCAGCCAAGAAAAGCGGAGGAACCTAAACACCGGGGAGCTGTTTTTT. Its protein is CASSQEKRRNLNTGELFF.

The V gene is TRBV6-6, the J gene TRBJ2-5; 10 bases line up with TRBD1. Germline loops: CDR1 MNHNY, CDR2 SVGAGI (reference sequence). The CDR3 loop spans 16 amino acids. J lost 5 bases, V lost 2 bases, and 8 bases had no gene match. The CDR3 region has the DNA TGTGCCAGCAGTTACCCCGGGACAGGGGAAACGGAGACCCAGTACTTC. Protein: CASSYPGTGETETQYF.

V is TRBV4-1 and J is TRBJ1-2; D remains ambiguous. CDR1 is MGHRA and CDR2 is YSYEKL in the germline V gene. V shed 0 bases and J shed 4 bases, with 12 bases lying between them. The length of the CDR3 is 15 residues. The CDR3: CASSQDEVDGYGYTF. For the CDR3, the DNA is TGCGCCAGCAGCCAAGACGAGGTTGACGGCTATGGCTACACCTTC.

V gene TRBV7-2 combines with J gene TRBJ1-5; D not certain. The V gene lost 7 bases and the J gene lost 3 bases, with 10 bases spanning the gap. Germline CDR1 SGHTA, CDR2 FQGNSA. This CDR3 is built from 13 residues. CDR3 DNA: TGTGCCAGCAACCCGGGCGTCAATCAGCCCCAGCATTTT. Protein product: CASNPGVNQPQHF. The full variable domain, with the rest looked up from reference TRBV7-2 and TRBJ1-5, is GAGVSQSPSNKVTEKGKDVELRCDPISGHTALYWYRQSLGQGLEFLIYFQGNSAPDKSGLPSDRFSAERTGGSVSTLTIQRTQQEDSAVYLCASNPGVNQPQHFGDGTRLSIL.

This clone has only a few counts. V and J are TRBV7-8 and TRBJ2-1; 7 bases fit TRBD1. Germline V gene sequence: CDR1 SGHVS, CDR2 FQNEAQ. The trim removed 5 bases at V and 14 bases at J, leaving 12 bases unmatched. The CDR3 contains 13 residues. This CDR3 reads CASSPERGQQEFF. The CDR3 DNA is TGTGCCAGCAGCCCGGAGAGGGGACAGCAGGAGTTCTTC.

The gene calls are TRBV5-1 and TRBJ2-2; D unclear. Germline CDR1 is SGHRS and CDR2 is YFSETQ. This CDR3 spans 14 amino acids. V lost 1 base and J 6 bases, leaving 10 bases between the germline ends. This CDR3 is CASSLIVDAGELFF. The CDR3 nucleotides read TGCGCCAGCAGCTTGATTGTCGACGCCGGGGAGCTGTTTTTT. Combining the CDR3 with reference TRBV5-1 and TRBJ2-2 gives the whole variable domain KAGVTQTPRYLIKTRGQQVTLSCSPISGHRSVSWYQQTPGQGLQFLFEYFSETQRNKGNFPGRFSGRQFSNSRSEMNVSTLELGDSALYLCASSLIVDAGELFFGEGSRLTVL.

The genes are TRBV9 and TRBJ2-3; tentatively, D is TRBD1 (5 bases). V lost 3 bases, J lost 3 bases, and 20 bases lay in between. The CDR3 has 17 residues. Germline V CDR1 and CDR2: SGDLS, YYNGEE. The CDR3 bases are TGTGCCAGCAGCGCCCACGGCCCCTTGGGGCTAACAGATACGCAGTATTTT. This translates into CASSAHGPLGLTDTQYF.

This clone was recorded once. The rearrangement uses TRBV7-6 and TRBJ1-1; D is undetermined. V shed 2 bases and J shed 4 bases, with 8 bases lying between them. The CDR3 is 13 residues long. Looked up from germline, CDR1 is SGHVS and CDR2 is FNYEAQ. The CDR3 protein is CASSLTSTTEAFF. The CDR3 DNA sequence: TGTGCCAGCAGCTTAACGTCGACCACTGAAGCTTTCTTT.